This T cell receptor (beta chain) was obtained from a study of T-cell reconstitution after alpha-beta-depleted transplantation in children. Ten or more counts support this clonotype. Researchers prepared the TCRbeta library using unique molecular identifiers, the study reports. MiXCR, applied by TCRdb to the PCR reads, yields one record per CDR3 protein. Of 200,000 to 300,000 distinct CDR3 sequences in the sample, around 13% are singletons; the top ten hold approximately 2.9%. V was clipped by 4 bases and J by 5 bases; unmatched bases: 3. Germline loops: CDR1 SGHRS, CDR2 YFSETQ. The CDR3 is made up of 13 amino acids.

The source material was PBMCs from the stem cell graft donor, sampled from the stem cell graft. The chain links TRBV5-1 to TRBJ1-5; 7 nucleotides match TRBD1. The TCR originated in a human donor who donated a stem cell graft to a child with acute lymphoblastic leukemia. CDR3 in amino acids: CASSRQGDQPQHF. The CDR3, as DNA: TGCGCCAGCAGCCGGCAGGGGGATCAGCCCCAGCATTTT.